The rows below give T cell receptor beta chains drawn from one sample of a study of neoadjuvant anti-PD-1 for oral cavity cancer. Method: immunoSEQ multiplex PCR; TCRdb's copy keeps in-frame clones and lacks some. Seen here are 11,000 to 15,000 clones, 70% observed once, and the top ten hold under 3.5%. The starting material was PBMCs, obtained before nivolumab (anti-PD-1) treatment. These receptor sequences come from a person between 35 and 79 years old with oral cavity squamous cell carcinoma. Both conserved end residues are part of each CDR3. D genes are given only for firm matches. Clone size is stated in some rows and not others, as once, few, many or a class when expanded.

DNA: TGTGCCAGCAGTTTTGGGCAGGGCCGAGGCTACACCTTC
CDR3: CASSFGQGRGYTF
size: -
J: TRBJ1-2
V: TRBV27
D: -

DNA: TGTGCCAGCAGTTATTCAGTAGTCCCTGAGCAGTTCTTC
CDR3: CASSYSVVPEQFF
size: -
J: TRBJ2-1
V: TRBV2
D: -

DNA: TGCAGCGTTGTTAGCGGAGCTAAGAACACCGGGGAGCTGTTTTTT
CDR3: CSVVSGAKNTGELFF
size: few
J: TRBJ2-2
V: TRBV29-1
D: -

DNA: TGCGCCAGCAGCAGGGGTCCAGGAGGGGCCAACGTCCTGACTTTC
CDR3: CASSRGPGGANVLTF
size: -
J: TRBJ2-6
V: TRBV5-1
D: -

DNA: TGTGCCAGTAGTCTCAGAGGGAGGGGGGCCGGAGATACGCAGTATTTT
CDR3: CASSLRGRGAGDTQYF
size: -
J: TRBJ2-3
V: TRBV19
D: -

DNA: TGTGCCAGCAGCCGTGACAGGACCTATGGCTACACCTTC
CDR3: CASSRDRTYGYTF
size: -
J: TRBJ1-2
V: TRBV7-8
D: -

DNA: TGTGCCAGCAGCTTGGGGGACAGGGTAAACACTGAAGCTTTCTTT
CDR3: CASSLGDRVNTEAFF
size: -
J: TRBJ1-1
V: TRBV5-4
D: TRBD1

DNA: TGTGCCAGCAGCCAATTCGGAAGGGAATACACTGAAGCTTTCTTT
CDR3: CASSQFGREYTEAFF
size: -
J: TRBJ1-1
V: TRBV14
D: -

DNA: TGTGCCAGCAGGGCCGGGGGTGCTAATGAAAAACTGTTTTTT
CDR3: CASRAGGANEKLFF
size: -
J: TRBJ1-4
V: TRBV28
D: -

DNA: TGTGCCATCAGTGAGTGGGGGGCGGCGAACTATGGCTACACCTTC
CDR3: CAISEWGAANYGYTF
size: few
J: TRBJ1-2
V: TRBV10-3
D: -

DNA: TGTGCCAGCAGTTTATTAGGCCCCCCTAGCGGGGGCGCCTTCTCCTACAATGAGCAGTTCTTC
CDR3: CASSLLGPPSGGAFSYNEQFF
size: once
J: TRBJ2-1
V: TRBV27
D: TRBD2

DNA: TGTGCCAGCAGCTTAGAAGGGGGGACAGGGGTCTCACCCCTCCACTTT
CDR3: CASSLEGGTGVSPLHF
size: few
J: TRBJ1-6
V: TRBV7-9
D: TRBD1

DNA: TGCAGCGTAACAGGGGGCTTCGAGTGGGAGACCCAGTACTTC
CDR3: CSVTGGFEWETQYF
size: -
J: TRBJ2-5
V: TRBV29-1
D: TRBD1

DNA: TGCAGCGTTGAACTAGCGGGAGACTACAATGAGCAGTTCTTC
CDR3: CSVELAGDYNEQFF
size: -
J: TRBJ2-1
V: TRBV29-1
D: TRBD2

DNA: TGTGCCAGCAGCCAAGATCCACTAGCGTTTAGGAATGAGCAGTTCTTC
CDR3: CASSQDPLAFRNEQFF
size: -
J: TRBJ2-1
V: TRBV4-2
D: TRBD2

DNA: TGTGCCAGCTCTATAGCGGCTTCCTACGAGCAGTACTTC
CDR3: CASSIAASYEQYF
size: -
J: TRBJ2-7
V: TRBV7-3
D: -

DNA: TGTGCCAGCAGTTTAACAGGGCTCTATGGCTACACCTTC
CDR3: CASSLTGLYGYTF
size: -
J: TRBJ1-2
V: TRBV27
D: -

DNA: TGTGCCTGGAGCGGTACAGGGGGCTGGGGATATAGCAATCAGCCCCAGCATTTT
CDR3: CAWSGTGGWGYSNQPQHF
size: few
J: TRBJ1-5
V: TRBV30
D: TRBD1

DNA: TGTGCCTGGAGTGGGGGAGGGTTTCAGCCCCAGCATTTT
CDR3: CAWSGGGFQPQHF
size: -
J: TRBJ1-5
V: TRBV30
D: -

DNA: TGCGCCAGCAGTGGACAGGGGCGAGGGGAGACCCAGTACTTC
CDR3: CASSGQGRGETQYF
size: -
J: TRBJ2-5
V: TRBV5-1
D: TRBD1

DNA: TGTGCCAGCAGCGCCGAATACGAGCAGTACTTC
CDR3: CASSAEYEQYF
size: -
J: TRBJ2-7
V: TRBV5-4
D: -

DNA: TGCGCCAGCAGCTACACCCGTGGTTCACCCCTCCACTTT
CDR3: CASSYTRGSPLHF
size: -
J: TRBJ1-6
V: TRBV5-1
D: -

DNA: TGTGCCAGCAGCTTGGGACAGGGTCGTCCCTACGAGCAGTACTTC
CDR3: CASSLGQGRPYEQYF
size: -
J: TRBJ2-7
V: TRBV5-4
D: TRBD1

DNA: TGCGCCAGCAGCCAAGATAATCTGAGACCCAGGCAGTATTTT
CDR3: CASSQDNLRPRQYF
size: -
J: TRBJ2-3
V: TRBV4-1
D: -

DNA: TGTGCCATCAGATCTAGCGGGATTAGCACAGATACGCAGTATTTT
CDR3: CAIRSSGISTDTQYF
size: -
J: TRBJ2-3
V: TRBV10-3
D: TRBD2